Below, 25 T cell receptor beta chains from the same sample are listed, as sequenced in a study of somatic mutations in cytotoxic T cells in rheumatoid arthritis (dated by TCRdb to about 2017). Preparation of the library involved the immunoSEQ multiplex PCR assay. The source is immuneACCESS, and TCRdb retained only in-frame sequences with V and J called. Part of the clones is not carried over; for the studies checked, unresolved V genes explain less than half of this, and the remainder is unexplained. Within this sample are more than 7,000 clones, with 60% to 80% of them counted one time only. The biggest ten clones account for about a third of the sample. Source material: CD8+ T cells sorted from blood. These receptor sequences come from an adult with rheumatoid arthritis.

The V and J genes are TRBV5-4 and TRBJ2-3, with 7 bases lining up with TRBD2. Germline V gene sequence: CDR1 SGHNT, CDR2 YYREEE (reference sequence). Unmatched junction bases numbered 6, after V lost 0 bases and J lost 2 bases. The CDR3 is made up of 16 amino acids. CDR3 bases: TGTGCCAGCAGCTTGGAGGCTAGCGGATACACAGATACGCAGTATTTT. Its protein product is CASSLEASGYTDTQYF.

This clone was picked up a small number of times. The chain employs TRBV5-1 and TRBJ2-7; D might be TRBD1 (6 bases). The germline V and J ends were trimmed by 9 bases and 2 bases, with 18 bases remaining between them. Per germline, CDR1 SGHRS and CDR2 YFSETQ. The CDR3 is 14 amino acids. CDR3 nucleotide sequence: TGCGCCACCCGGACAGAGGTTGGCGCCTACGAGCAGTACTTC. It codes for CATRTEVGAYEQYF.

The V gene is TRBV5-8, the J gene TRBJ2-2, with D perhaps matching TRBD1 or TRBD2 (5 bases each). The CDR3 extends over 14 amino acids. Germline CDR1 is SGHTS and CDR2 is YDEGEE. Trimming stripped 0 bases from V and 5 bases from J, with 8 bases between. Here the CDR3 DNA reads TGTGCCAGCAGCTTGGCCTGGGGGACCGGGGAGCTGTTTTTT. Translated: CASSLAWGTGELFF.

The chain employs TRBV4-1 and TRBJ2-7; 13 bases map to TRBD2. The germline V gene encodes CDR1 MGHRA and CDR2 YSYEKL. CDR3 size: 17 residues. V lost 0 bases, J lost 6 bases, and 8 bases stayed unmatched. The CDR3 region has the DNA TGCGCCAGCAGCCAAGATACAGGACTAGCGGGAGTTTTCGAGCAGTACTTC. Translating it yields CASSQDTGLAGVFEQYF.

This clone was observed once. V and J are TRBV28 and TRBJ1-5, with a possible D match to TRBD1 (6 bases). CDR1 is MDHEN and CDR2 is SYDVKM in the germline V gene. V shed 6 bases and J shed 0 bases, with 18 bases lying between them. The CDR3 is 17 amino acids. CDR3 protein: CASSRTPDSYSNQPQHF. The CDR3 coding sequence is TGTGCCAGCAGCCGAACCCCGGACAGTTATAGCAATCAGCCCCAGCATTTT.

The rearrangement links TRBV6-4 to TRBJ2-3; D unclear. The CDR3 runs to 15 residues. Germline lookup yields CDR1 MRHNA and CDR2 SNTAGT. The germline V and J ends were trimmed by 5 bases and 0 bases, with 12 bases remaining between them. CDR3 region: CASSMSVASTDTQYF. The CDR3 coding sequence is TGTGCCAGCAGTATGAGCGTGGCCAGCACAGATACGCAGTATTTT.

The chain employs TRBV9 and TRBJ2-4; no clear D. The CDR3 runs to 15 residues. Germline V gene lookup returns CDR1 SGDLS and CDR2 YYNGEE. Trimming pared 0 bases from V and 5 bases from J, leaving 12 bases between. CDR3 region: CASSVGADGQNIQYF. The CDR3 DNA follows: TGTGCCAGCAGCGTAGGGGCCGACGGGCAAAACATTCAGTACTTC. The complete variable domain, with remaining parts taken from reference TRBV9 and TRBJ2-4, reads DSGVTQTPKHLITATGQRVTLRCSPRSGDLSVYWYQQSLDQGLQFLIQYYNGEERAKGNILERFSAQQFPDLHSELNLSSLELGDSALYFCASSVGADGQNIQYFGAGTRLSVL.

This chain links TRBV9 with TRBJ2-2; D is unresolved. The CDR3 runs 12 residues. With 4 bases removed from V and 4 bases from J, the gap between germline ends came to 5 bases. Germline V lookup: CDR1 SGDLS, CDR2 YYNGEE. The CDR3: CASSFLTGELFF. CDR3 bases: TGTGCCAGCAGCTTCCTCACCGGGGAGCTGTTTTTT.

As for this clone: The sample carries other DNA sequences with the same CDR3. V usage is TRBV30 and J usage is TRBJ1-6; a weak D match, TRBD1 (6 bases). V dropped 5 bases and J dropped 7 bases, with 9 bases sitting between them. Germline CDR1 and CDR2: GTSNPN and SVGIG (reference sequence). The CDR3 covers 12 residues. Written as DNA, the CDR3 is TGTGCCTGGCGGAGGGGGAATTCACCCCTCCACTTT. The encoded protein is CAWRRGNSPLHF.

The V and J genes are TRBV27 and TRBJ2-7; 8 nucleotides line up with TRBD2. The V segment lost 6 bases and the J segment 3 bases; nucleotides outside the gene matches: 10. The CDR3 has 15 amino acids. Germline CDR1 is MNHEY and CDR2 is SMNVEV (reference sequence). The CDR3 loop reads CASSVSAAGGYEQYF. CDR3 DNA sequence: TGTGCCAGCAGCGTCTCGGCCGCGGGGGGCTACGAGCAGTACTTC.

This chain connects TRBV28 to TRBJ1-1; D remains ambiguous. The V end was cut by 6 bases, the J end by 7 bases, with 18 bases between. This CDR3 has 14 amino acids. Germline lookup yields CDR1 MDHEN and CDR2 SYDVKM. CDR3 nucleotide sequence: TGTGCCAGCAGACTCAGGACTGAACGATTTGAAGCTTTCTTT. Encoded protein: CASRLRTERFEAFF. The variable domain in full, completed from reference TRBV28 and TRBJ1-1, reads DVKVTQSSRYLVKRTGEKVFLECVQDMDHENMFWYRQDPGLGLRLIYFSYDVKMKEKGDIPEGYSVSREKKERFSLILESASTNQTSMYLCASRLRTERFEAFFGQGTRLTVV.

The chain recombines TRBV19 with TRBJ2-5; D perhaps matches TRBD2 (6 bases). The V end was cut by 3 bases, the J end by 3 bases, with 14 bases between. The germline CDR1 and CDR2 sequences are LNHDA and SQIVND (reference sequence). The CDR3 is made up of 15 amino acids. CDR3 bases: TGTGCCAGTAGTATCAATTTCGGACTAAAAGAGACCCAGTACTTC. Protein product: CASSINFGLKETQYF.

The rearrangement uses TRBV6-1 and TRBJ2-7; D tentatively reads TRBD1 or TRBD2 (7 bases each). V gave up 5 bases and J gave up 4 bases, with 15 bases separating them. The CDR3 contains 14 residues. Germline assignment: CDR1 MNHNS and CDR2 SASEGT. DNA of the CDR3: TGTGCCAGCAGTCAGCGGGACAGCCAGTACGAGCAGTACTTC. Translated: CASSQRDSQYEQYF.

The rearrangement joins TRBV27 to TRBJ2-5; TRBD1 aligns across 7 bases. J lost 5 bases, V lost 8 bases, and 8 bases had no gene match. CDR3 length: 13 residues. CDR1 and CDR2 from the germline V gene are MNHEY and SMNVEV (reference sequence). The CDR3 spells CASSTGTPETQYF. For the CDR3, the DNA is TGTGCCAGCTCGACAGGGACCCCGGAGACCCAGTACTTC.

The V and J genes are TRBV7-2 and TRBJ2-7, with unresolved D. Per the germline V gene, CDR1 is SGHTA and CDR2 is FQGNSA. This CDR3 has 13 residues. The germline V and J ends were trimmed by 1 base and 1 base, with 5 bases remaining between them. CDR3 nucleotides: TGTGCCAGCAGCTTAGTAGATTCCTACGAGCAGTACTTC. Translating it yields CASSLVDSYEQYF.

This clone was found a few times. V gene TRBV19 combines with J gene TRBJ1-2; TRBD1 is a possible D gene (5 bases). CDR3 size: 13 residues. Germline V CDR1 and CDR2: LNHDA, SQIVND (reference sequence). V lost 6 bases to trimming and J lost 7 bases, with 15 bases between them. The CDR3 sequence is CASRLAEGVGYTF. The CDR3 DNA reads TGTGCCAGTAGGCTCGCCGAAGGGGTTGGCTACACCTTC.

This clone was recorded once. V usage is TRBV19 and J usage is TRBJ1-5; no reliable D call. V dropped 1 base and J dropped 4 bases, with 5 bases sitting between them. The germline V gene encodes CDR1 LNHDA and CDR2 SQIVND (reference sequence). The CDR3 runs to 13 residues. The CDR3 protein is CASSIGANQPQHF. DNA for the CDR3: TGTGCCAGTAGTATAGGAGCGAATCAGCCCCAGCATTTT.

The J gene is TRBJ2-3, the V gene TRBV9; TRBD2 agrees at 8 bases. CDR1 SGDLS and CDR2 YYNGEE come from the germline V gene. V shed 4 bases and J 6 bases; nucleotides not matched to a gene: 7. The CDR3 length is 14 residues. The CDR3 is CASSKAGAGDTQYF. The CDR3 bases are TGTGCCAGCAGCAAAGCGGGGGCAGGCGATACGCAGTATTTT.

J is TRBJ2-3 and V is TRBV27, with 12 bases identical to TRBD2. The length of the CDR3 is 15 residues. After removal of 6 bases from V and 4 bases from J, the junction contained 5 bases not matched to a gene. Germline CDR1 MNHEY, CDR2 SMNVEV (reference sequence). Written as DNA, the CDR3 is TGTGCCAGCAGGGGGACTAGCGGGCACTCAGATACGCAGTATTTT. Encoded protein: CASRGTSGHSDTQYF.

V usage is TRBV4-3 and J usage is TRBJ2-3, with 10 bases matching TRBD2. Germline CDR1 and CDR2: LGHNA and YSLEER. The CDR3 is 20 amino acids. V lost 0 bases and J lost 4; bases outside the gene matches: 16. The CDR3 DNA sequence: TGCGCCAGCAGCCAAGATGTGAAGCGGGGGGGCCGGATTCGAGCAGATACGCAGTATTTT. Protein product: CASSQDVKRGGRIRADTQYF.

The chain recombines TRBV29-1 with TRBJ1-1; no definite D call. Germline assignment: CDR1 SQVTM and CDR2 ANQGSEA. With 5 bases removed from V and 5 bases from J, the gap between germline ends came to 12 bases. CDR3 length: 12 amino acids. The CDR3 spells CSVSAATTEAFF. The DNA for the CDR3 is TGCAGCGTTTCCGCAGCGACGACTGAAGCTTTCTTT.

CDR3 in amino acids: CASSEWVTGGRTEAFF. The CDR3 DNA sequence: TGTGCCAGCAGTGAGTGGGTCACAGGGGGTAGGACTGAAGCTTTCTTT. The V gene is TRBV6-1, the J gene TRBJ1-1; 8 bases match TRBD1. CDR3 length: 16 amino acids. Looked up from germline, CDR1 is MNHNS and CDR2 is SASEGT. With V trimmed by 3 bases and J by 5 bases, 11 bases remained unmatched.

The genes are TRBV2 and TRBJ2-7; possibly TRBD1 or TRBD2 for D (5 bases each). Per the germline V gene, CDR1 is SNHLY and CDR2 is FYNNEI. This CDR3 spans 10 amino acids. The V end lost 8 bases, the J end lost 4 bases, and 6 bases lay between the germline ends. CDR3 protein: CASEGYEQYF. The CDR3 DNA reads TGTGCCAGCGAGGGGTACGAGCAGTACTTC.

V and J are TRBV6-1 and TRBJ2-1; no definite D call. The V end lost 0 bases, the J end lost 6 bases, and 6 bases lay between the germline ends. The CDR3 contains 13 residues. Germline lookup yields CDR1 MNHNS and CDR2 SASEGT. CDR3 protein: CASSEAQPNEQFF. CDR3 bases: TGTGCCAGCAGTGAAGCCCAGCCCAATGAGCAGTTCTTC.

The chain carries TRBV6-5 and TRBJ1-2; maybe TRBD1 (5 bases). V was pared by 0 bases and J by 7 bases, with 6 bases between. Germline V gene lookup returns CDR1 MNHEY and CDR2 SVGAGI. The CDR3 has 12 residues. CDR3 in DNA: TGTGCCAGCAGTTACTCAGGGGTTGGCTACACCTTC. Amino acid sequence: CASSYSGVGYTF.